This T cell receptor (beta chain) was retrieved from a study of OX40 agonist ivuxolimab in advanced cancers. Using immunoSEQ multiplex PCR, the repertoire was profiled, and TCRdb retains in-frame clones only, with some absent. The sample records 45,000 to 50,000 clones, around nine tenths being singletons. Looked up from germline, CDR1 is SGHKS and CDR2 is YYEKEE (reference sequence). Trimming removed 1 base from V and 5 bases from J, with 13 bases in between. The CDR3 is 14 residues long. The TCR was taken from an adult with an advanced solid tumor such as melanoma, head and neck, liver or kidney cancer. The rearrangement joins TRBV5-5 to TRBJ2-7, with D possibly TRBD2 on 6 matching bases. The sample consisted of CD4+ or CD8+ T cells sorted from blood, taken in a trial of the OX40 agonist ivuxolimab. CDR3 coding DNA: TGTGCCAGCAGCTTGCCGGCAGGGAGGAACGAGCAGTACTTC. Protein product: CASSLPAGRNEQYF.